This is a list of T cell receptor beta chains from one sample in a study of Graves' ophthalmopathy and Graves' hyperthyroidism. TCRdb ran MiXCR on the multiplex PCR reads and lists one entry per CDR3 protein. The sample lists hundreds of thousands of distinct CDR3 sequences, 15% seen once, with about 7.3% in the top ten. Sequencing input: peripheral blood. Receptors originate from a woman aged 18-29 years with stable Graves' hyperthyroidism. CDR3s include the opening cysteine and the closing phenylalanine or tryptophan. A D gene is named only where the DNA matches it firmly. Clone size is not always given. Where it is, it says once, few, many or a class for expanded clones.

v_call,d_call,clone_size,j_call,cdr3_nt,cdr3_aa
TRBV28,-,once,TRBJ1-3,TGTGCCAGCCCGACGGAAGCCTCTGGAAACACCATATATTTT,CASPTEASGNTIYF
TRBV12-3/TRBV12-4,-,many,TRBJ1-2,TGTGCCAGCAGTTTTTGGTATAACTATGGCTACACCTTC,CASSFWYNYGYTF
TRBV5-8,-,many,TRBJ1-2,TGTGCCAGCAGCGCTGGGGGGGACTTTTCCTATGGCTACACCTTC,CASSAGGDFSYGYTF
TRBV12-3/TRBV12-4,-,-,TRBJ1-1,TGTGCCAGCAGTCGCTTAACAGGTTTAGGAATGAACACTGAAGCTTTCTTT,CASSRLTGLGMNTEAFF
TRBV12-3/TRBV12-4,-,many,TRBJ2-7,TGTGCCAGCAGCCCCCCGGGACACCTCTACGAGCAGTACTTC,CASSPPGHLYEQYF
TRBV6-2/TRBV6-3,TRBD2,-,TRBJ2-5,TGTGCCAGCAGTTACGGGGACCTCCCGGGAGGGACCCAGTACTTC,CASSYGDLPGGTQYF
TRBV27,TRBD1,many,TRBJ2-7,TGTGCCAGCAGGCCGGGACAGGGAACGTCCGAGCAGTACTTC,CASRPGQGTSEQYF
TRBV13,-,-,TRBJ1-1,TGTGCCAGCAGCTCCGGGTTTGGTGGGGGGACTGAAGCTTTCTTT,CASSSGFGGGTEAFF
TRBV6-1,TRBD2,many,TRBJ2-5,TGTGCCAGCAGACTCCTCGGGACTAGCGGGCAAGAGACCCAGTACTTC,CASRLLGTSGQETQYF
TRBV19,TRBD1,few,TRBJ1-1,TGTGCCAGTAGTATTCCAGGGGGGAATACTGAAGCTTTCTTT,CASSIPGGNTEAFF
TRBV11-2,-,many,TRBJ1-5,TGTGCCAGCAGCCCCACAGGGCCCGATAGCAATCAGCCCCAGCATTTT,CASSPTGPDSNQPQHF